Listed below are T cell receptor beta chains from one sample, sequenced in a study of shared clonotypes between healthy human individuals. Here immunoSEQ multiplex PCR was the method, and the copy in TCRdb shows in-frame clones only, minus some. The sample lists about 2.3 million clones, around 92% occurring once. The sample consisted of naive CD4+ T cells from PBMCs. All receptors come from a man aged 18 to 30 in good health. Some clones in this sample may be carry-over from other donors' samples. Each CDR3 is given with its conserved first and last residue. The order of the fields is V gene, J gene, clone size, D gene, CDR3 DNA, CDR3 protein. The D gene is left open where the match is weak. Rows may omit the clone size; those that give it use once, few, many or a size class.

TRBV5-6	TRBJ2-1	-	-	TGTGCCAGCAGCTTGACAGGGACTGAGCAGTTCTTC	CASSLTGTEQFF
TRBV19	TRBJ1-1	-	-	TGTGCCAGTAAGGGGCGTGAGCTATCGAACACTGAAGCTTTCTTT	CASKGRELSNTEAFF
TRBV11-2	TRBJ2-4	-	-	TGTGCCAGCAGCCCCATAGGGAGGAGAAACATTCAGTACTTC	CASSPIGRRNIQYF
TRBV7-2	TRBJ2-3	-	-	TGTGCCAGCAGCTTAGCTATGTTGACAGATACGCAGTATTTT	CASSLAMLTDTQYF
TRBV23-1	TRBJ2-7	-	-	TGCGCCAGCAGTGGGTTCAGGGGAGCCTACGAGCAGTACTTC	CASSGFRGAYEQYF
TRBV6-5	TRBJ2-1	once	-	TGTGCCAGCAGCCTAGCTGGTGAGCAGTTCTTC	CASSLAGEQFF
TRBV7-8	TRBJ2-7	-	-	TGTGCCAGCAGCTTAGCTAGGGGTTCCTACGAGCAGTACTTC	CASSLARGSYEQYF
TRBV18	TRBJ1-5	-	TRBD1	TGTGCCAGCTCACCCCCCGGGACAGGGCCCGGCCAGCCCCAGCATTTT	CASSPPGTGPGQPQHF
TRBV18	TRBJ2-3	-	-	TGTGCCAGCTCACCTGCCACAGATACGCAGTATTTT	CASSPATDTQYF
TRBV18	TRBJ1-3	-	TRBD1	TGTGCCAGCTCGGAGACAGGGGGCTCTGGAAACACCATATATTTT	CASSETGGSGNTIYF
TRBV7-2	TRBJ1-3	-	-	TGTGCCAGCAGCCCGGAGGGGGCTGGAAACACCATATATTTT	CASSPEGAGNTIYF
TRBV30	TRBJ2-2	-	TRBD2	TGTGCCTGGAGTCTAGCGGGGAACACCGGGGAGCTGTTTTTT	CAWSLAGNTGELFF
TRBV7-2	TRBJ1-1	-	-	TGTGCCAGCAGCTTGATGGGGGCCCAACGGGAAGCTTTCTTT	CASSLMGAQREAFF
TRBV7-3	TRBJ2-1	-	TRBD2	TGTGCCAGCAGCTCTCAGGGAGGGGAGCAGTTCTTC	CASSSQGGEQFF
TRBV5-1	TRBJ1-1	-	-	TGCGCCAGCAGCTTGCAGGGCATCGATTTGACTGAAGCTTTCTTT	CASSLQGIDLTEAFF
TRBV5-1	TRBJ1-3	-	-	TGCGCCAGCAGCTCCTCGGGCAGGGGCTCTGGAAACACCATATATTTT	CASSSSGRGSGNTIYF
TRBV15	TRBJ1-1	-	-	TGTGCCACCCGGAAAGGGGTGGGCACTGAAGCTTTCTTT	CATRKGVGTEAFF
TRBV5-4	TRBJ1-4	-	-	TGTGCCAGCAGCTTTACAGGGAGTGGTGAAAAACTGTTTTTT	CASSFTGSGEKLFF
TRBV6-6	TRBJ1-1	-	TRBD1	TGTGCCAGCAGTTTCGGGACAGGGATGAACACTGAAGCTTTCTTT	CASSFGTGMNTEAFF
TRBV20-1	TRBJ1-1	-	-	TGCAGTGCTAGTCTCAGGGCTGAAGCTTTCTTT	CSASLRAEAFF
TRBV6-1	TRBJ1-5	-	-	TGTGCCAGCAGTGAAATACAGGTCGGGCCCCAGCATTTT	CASSEIQVGPQHF
TRBV11-2	TRBJ2-7	-	-	TGTGCCAGCAGCACTAACCTCGGCAGGGAGCAGTACTTC	CASSTNLGREQYF
TRBV9	TRBJ2-7	-	TRBD1	TGTGCCAGCAGCCAACGGACAGGGGGTATACACGAGCAGTACTTC	CASSQRTGGIHEQYF
TRBV11-2	TRBJ2-7	-	-	TGTGCCAGCAGCCTCTCTGTGATTCCCTACGAGCAGTACTTC	CASSLSVIPYEQYF
TRBV5-1	TRBJ1-2	once	TRBD1	TGCGCCAGCAGCTTGACGGGACAGCCATCTAACTATGGCTACACCTTC	CASSLTGQPSNYGYTF
TRBV4-3	TRBJ1-2	-	-	TGCGCCAGCAGCCAAGGGGGAGCCCGGTGGTATGGCTACACCTTC	CASSQGGARWYGYTF
TRBV6-5	TRBJ2-5	-	TRBD1	TGTGCCAGCAGTTACCGTCGGACAGGGGAAGAGACCCAGTACTTC	CASSYRRTGEETQYF
TRBV5-6	TRBJ2-2	-	-	TGTGCCAGCAGCTCCTCCGGGGCCACGTGGGGGGTCACCGGGGAGCTGTTTTTT	CASSSSGATWGVTGELFF
TRBV5-1	TRBJ2-1	-	TRBD2	TGCGCCAGCAGCTTAAGCGGGAGGGCCACATACAATGAGCAGTTCTTC	CASSLSGRATYNEQFF
TRBV4-1	TRBJ2-1	once	TRBD2	TGCGCCAGCAGCCAAGGTCTAGCGGGCTCCTACAATGAGCAGTTCTTC	CASSQGLAGSYNEQFF
TRBV28	TRBJ1-2	-	-	TGTGCCAGCAGCCGCTCAGGTGGGAACTATGGCTACACCTTC	CASSRSGGNYGYTF
TRBV6-5	TRBJ2-5	-	-	TGTGCCAGCAGTTACTCGACCGGGGCGAGAAAGACCCAGTACTTC	CASSYSTGARKTQYF
TRBV6-5	TRBJ2-5	-	TRBD2	TGTGCCAGCAGTTACGGTGGACTAGGACAAGAGACCCAGTACTTC	CASSYGGLGQETQYF
TRBV5-1	TRBJ1-2	-	-	TGCGCCAGCAGCTTACCGACAGATGGCTACACCTTC	CASSLPTDGYTF
TRBV6-1	TRBJ2-1	-	-	TGTGCCAGCAGTGGATCTAGCGCGACGTCCTACAATGAGCAGTTCTTC	CASSGSSATSYNEQFF
TRBV7-8	TRBJ2-3	-	TRBD1	TGTGCCAGCAGCCGGGGACAGGGAGCAGATACGCAGTATTTT	CASSRGQGADTQYF
TRBV28	TRBJ2-1	-	-	TGTGCCAGCAGTTTGACTGTGGCAAGAGCCTACAATGAGCAGTTCTTC	CASSLTVARAYNEQFF
TRBV7-2	TRBJ2-3	once	TRBD1	TGTGCCAGCAGCCGACAGGGGGCGCCGGGCACAGATACGCAGTATTTT	CASSRQGAPGTDTQYF
TRBV27	TRBJ2-1	-	-	TGTGCCAGCAGTTCCGGGAGAGGCTACAATGAGCAGTTCTTC	CASSSGRGYNEQFF
TRBV5-1	TRBJ1-1	-	-	TGCGCCAGCAGCTTCACTCAGGGAACGGTGAACACTGAAGCTTTCTTT	CASSFTQGTVNTEAFF
TRBV27	TRBJ2-3	-	TRBD2	TGTGCCAGCAGTTTCCGGACTAGCGGGTCTACGCAGTATTTT	CASSFRTSGSTQYF
TRBV5-1	TRBJ1-1	-	-	TGCGCCAGCAGCTTACAGGGAGCTGAAGCTTTCTTT	CASSLQGAEAFF
TRBV19	TRBJ2-5	-	TRBD1	TGTGCCAGTACCAACAGGGGTCGAGAGACCCAGTACTTC	CASTNRGRETQYF
TRBV7-9	TRBJ2-2	-	TRBD1	TGTGCCAGCAGCTCCACTTCACCCGGACAGGGGGGCACCGGGGAGCTGTTTTTT	CASSSTSPGQGGTGELFF
TRBV14	TRBJ2-7	once	TRBD1	TGTGCCAGCAGCCCGTCCTGGGGACAGGGGTCCTACGAGCAGTACTTC	CASSPSWGQGSYEQYF
TRBV6-5	TRBJ2-7	-	TRBD1	TGTGCCAGCAGTTCCCGACAGGGTCGGCTTGAGCAGTACTTC	CASSSRQGRLEQYF
TRBV29-1	TRBJ1-3	-	-	TGCAGCGTTGTTGGGGGACAACGCGGAAACACCATATATTTT	CSVVGGQRGNTIYF
TRBV28	TRBJ2-3	-	-	TGTGCCAGCAGTTGGTCGGGGTCGGATACGCAGTATTTT	CASSWSGSDTQYF
TRBV7-3	TRBJ2-3	-	TRBD1	TGTGCCAGCAGCTCCACAGGGGCGCTTACAGATACGCAGTATTTT	CASSSTGALTDTQYF
TRBV6-6	TRBJ2-6	-	-	TGTGCCATCGGGAACAGGGCGTCGGTTGGGGCCAACGTCCTGACTTTC	CAIGNRASVGANVLTF
TRBV6-1	TRBJ1-1	-	-	TGTGCCAGCAGGGGGGGGAAAGCTTTCTTT	CASRGGKAFF
TRBV4-1	TRBJ2-1	-	-	TGCGCCAGCAGCCAAGGTCCGGCGGCATCCTCCTACAATGAGCAGTTCTTC	CASSQGPAASSYNEQFF
TRBV2	TRBJ1-4	-	-	TGTGCCAGCAGTGACATCGGACCACAAAAGACTAATGAAAAACTGTTTTTT	CASSDIGPQKTNEKLFF